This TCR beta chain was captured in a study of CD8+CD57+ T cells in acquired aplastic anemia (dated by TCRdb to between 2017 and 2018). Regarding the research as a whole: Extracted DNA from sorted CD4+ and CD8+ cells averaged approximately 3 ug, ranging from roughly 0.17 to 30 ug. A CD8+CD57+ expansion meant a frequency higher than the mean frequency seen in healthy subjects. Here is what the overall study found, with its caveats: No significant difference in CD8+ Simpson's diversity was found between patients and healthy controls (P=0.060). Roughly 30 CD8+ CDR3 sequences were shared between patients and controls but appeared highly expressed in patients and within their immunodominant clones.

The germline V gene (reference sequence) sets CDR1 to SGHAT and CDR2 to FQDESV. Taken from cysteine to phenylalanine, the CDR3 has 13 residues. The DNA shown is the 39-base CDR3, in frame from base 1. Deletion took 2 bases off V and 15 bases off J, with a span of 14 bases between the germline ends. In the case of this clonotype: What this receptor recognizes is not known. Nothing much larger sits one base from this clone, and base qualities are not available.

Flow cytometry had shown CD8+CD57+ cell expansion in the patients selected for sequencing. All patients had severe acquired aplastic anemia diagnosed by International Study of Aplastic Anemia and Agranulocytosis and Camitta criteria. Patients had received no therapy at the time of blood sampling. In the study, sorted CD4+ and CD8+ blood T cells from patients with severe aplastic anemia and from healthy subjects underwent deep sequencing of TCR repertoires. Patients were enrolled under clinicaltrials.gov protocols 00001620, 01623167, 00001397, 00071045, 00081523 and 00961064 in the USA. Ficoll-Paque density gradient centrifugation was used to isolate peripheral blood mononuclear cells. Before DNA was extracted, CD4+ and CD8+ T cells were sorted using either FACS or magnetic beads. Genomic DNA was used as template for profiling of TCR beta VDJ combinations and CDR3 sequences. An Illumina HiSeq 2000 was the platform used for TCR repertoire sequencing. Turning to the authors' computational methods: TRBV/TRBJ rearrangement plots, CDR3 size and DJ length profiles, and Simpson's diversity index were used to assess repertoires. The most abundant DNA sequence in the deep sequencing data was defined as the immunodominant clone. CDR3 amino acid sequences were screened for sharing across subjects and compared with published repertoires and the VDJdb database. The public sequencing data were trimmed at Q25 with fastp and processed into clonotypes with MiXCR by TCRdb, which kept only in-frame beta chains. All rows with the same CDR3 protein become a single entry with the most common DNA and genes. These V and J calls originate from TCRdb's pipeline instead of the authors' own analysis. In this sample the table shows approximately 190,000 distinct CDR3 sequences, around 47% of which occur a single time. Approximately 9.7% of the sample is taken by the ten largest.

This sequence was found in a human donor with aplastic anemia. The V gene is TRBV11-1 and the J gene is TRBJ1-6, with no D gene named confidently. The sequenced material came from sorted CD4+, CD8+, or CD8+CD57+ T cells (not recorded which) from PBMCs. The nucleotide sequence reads TGTGCCAGCAGCTTATCCATCCAGCAAGGCCTCCACTTT. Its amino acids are CASSLSIQQGLHF.